This T cell receptor beta chain was recovered during a study of blood T cell repertoires in COVID-19. CDR1 and CDR2 from the germline V gene are GTSNPN and SVGIG (reference sequence). CDR3 length: 11 amino acids. The ends were cut back, 4 bases at V and 7 bases at J, with 11 bases in the middle. Assay: immunoSEQ multiplex PCR; the TCRdb copy retains only in-frame clones and omits some. Of 100,000 to 150,000 clones detected, about 80% appear once; the ten largest clones hold about 2.2%. Sequenced input: PBMCs or T cells enriched from blood (not recorded which). V usage is TRBV30 and J usage is TRBJ2-7; D uncertain. This receptor was taken from a man aged 40-50 years with acute COVID-19. The CDR3 nucleotides read TGTGCCTGGAACACAGCCTTTGAGCAGTACTTC. Translation: CAWNTAFEQYF.